This T cell receptor beta chain emerged from a study of T cell repertoires in cytomegalovirus infection. Whole-study findings and limits: Clonotype analysis showed dominance of the ex vivo response by HLA-C-restricted CMV-specific TCR beta clonotypes.

This clonotype has more than one count but fewer than ten. The antigen is unknown. V lost 1 base and J lost 3, with 21 bases in between. CDR3 size: 18 residues. Germline CDR1 is MNHNS and CDR2 is SASEGT. TCRdb passed the reads through MiXCR, listing each CDR3 protein once. The sample comprises around 77,000 distinct CDR3 sequences, approximately 22% of which are singletons, and around 70% rests with the top ten. The receptor was derived from a human donor in good health (CMV status not recorded). Some clones in this sample may be carry-over from other donors' samples. Sequencing used CD8+ T cells from cultured PBMCs, obtained from culture after CMV antigen stimulation. J is TRBJ1-2 and V is TRBV6-1, with a tentative D call TRBD1 (5 bases). In DNA form, the CDR3 reads TGTGCCAGCAGTGAAGATCTGACAGTGACAGCCTTGGACTATGGCTACACCTTC. Translation: CASSEDLTVTALDYGYTF.